This T cell receptor beta chain was obtained from a study of CD8+CD57+ T cells in acquired aplastic anemia. TCR beta VDJ and CDR3 profiles were obtained from a genomic DNA template. One entry per CDR3 protein results from TCRdb running MiXCR on the reads. The data hold some 160,000 distinct CDR3 sequences, with 40% to 50% observed a single time. Sequencing involved patients with CD8+CD57+ cell expansion previously shown by flow cytometry. In all patients, the disease was severe acquired aplastic anemia. Note on this clonotype: Compared with germline, one end of the junction differs, possibly owing to a read error.

The CDR3 is 13 residues long. CDR1 is DFQATT, CDR2 SNEGSKA, per germline (reference sequence). This chain uses TRBV20-1 with TRBJ1-4; D gene ambiguous. The origin of this receptor is a human donor with aplastic anemia. Sequencing was done on a sample of sorted CD4+, CD8+, or CD8+CD57+ T cells (not recorded which) from PBMCs. The CDR3 region is CSALQRSNEKLFF. As DNA, the CDR3 is TGCAGTGCTTTGCAGAGGAGTAATGAGAAACTGTTTTTT.